This T cell receptor (beta chain) was observed in a study of graft-versus-host responses after intestinal transplantation. Details on this clone: The antigen is undetermined.

Overall study findings and caveats: There were GvH clones found in recipient marrow, and some of them appeared first in ileum or blood.

This CDR3 is 15 amino acids long. V lost 0 bases to trimming and J lost 6 bases; unmatched junction nucleotides: 2. Germline V gene lookup returns CDR1 MNHEY and CDR2 SVGAGI. TCRdb keeps only in-frame clones here, not all; method: immunoSEQ multiplex PCR. Of about 36,000 clones listed, approximately 95% are singletons. The sequences come from unstimulated CD4+ T cells sorted from spleen or lymph node cells, collected before transplant. The clonotype originates from a human donor who was the organ donor for an intestinal transplant. The chain couples TRBV6-5 to TRBJ1-6, with 7 bases identical to TRBD1. The CDR3 sequence: CASSYSTGFNSPLHF. DNA of the CDR3: TGTGCCAGCAGTTACTCGACAGGGTTTAATTCACCCCTCCACTTT.